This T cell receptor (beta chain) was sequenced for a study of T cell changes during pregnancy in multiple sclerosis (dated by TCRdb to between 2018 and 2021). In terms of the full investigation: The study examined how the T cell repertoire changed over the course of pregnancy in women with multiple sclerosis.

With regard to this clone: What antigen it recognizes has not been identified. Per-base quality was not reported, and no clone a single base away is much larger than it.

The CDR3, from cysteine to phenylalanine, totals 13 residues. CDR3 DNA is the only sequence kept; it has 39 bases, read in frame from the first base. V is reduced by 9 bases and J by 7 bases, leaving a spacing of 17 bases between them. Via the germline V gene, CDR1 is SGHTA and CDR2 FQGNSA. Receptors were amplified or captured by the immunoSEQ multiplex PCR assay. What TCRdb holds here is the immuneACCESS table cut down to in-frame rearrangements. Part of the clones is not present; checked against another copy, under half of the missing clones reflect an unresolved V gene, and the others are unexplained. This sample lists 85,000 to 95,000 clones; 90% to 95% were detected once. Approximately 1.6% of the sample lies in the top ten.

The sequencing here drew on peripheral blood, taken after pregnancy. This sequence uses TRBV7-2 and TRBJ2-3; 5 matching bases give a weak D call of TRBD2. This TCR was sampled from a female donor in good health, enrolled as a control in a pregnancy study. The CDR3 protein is CASGRERLNTQYF. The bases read TGTGCCAGTGGACGGGAACGGTTGAATACGCAGTATTTT.